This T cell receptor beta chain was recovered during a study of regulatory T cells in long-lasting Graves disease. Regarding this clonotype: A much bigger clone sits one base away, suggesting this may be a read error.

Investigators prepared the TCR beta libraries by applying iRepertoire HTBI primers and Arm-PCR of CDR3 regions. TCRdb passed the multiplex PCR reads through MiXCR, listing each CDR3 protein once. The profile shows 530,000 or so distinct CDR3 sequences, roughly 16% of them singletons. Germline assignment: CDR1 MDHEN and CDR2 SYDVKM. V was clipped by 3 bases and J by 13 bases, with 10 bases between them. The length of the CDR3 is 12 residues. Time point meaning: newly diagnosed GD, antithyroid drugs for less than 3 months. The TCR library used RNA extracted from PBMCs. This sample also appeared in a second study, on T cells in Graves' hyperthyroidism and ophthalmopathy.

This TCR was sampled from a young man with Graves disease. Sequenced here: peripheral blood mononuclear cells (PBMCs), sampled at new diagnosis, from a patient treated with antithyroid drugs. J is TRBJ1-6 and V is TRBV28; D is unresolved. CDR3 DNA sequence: TGTGCCAGCAGTTTTATCGCAGGTCCCCTCCACTTT. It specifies CASSFIAGPLHF.